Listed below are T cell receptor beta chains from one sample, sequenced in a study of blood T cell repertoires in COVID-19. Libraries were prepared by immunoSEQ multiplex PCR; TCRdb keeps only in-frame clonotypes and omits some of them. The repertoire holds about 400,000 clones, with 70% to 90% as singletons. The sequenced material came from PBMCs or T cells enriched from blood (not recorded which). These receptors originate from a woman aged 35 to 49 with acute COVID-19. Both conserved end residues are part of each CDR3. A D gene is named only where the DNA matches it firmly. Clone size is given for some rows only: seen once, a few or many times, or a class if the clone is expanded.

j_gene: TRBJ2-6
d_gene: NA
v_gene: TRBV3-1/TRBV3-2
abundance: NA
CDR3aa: CASSQGVLSGANVLTF
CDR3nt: TGTGCCAGCAGCCAAGGCGTCCTCTCTGGGGCCAACGTCCTGACTTTC

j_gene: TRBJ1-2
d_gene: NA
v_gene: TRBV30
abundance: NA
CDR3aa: CALSGDGYGYTF
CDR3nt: TGTGCCTTATCAGGGGACGGCTATGGCTACACCTTC

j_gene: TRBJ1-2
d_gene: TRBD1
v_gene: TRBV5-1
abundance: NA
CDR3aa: CASSEATGGSGYGYTF
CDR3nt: TGCGCCAGCAGCGAGGCGACAGGGGGCTCGGGCTATGGCTACACCTTC

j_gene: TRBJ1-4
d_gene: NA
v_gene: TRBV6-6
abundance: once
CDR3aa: CASTVQGATNEKLFF
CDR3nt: TGTGCCAGCACTGTACAGGGCGCAACTAATGAAAAACTGTTTTTT

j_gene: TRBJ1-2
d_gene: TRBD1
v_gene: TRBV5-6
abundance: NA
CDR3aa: CASSGTGHDYGYTF
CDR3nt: TGTGCCAGCAGCGGGACAGGGCACGACTATGGCTACACCTTC

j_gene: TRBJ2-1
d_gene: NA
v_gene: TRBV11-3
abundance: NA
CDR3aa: CASSFNSHNEQFF
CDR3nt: TGTGCCAGCAGCTTTAACAGCCACAATGAGCAGTTCTTC

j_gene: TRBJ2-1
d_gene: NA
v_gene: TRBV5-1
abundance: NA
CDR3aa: CASSLEGGSGSYNEQFF
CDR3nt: TGCGCCAGCAGCTTGGAAGGTGGCAGCGGTTCCTACAATGAGCAGTTCTTC

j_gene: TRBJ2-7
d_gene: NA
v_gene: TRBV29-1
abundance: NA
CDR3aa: CSFARGDTQYF
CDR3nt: TGCAGCTTTGCTCGTGGGGACACTCAGTACTTC

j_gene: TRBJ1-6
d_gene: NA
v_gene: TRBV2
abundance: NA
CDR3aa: CASSPWTAINSPLHF
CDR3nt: TGTGCCAGCAGCCCCTGGACAGCTATTAATTCACCCCTCCACTTT

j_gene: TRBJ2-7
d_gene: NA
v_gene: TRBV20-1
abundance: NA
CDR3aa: CSASRTGDPYEQYF
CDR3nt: TGCAGTGCTAGTAGGACGGGGGATCCCTACGAGCAGTACTTC

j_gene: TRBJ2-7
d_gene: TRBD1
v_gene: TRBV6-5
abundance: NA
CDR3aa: CASSYPGTGSEQYF
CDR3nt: TGTGCCAGCAGTTACCCCGGGACAGGGAGCGAGCAGTACTTC

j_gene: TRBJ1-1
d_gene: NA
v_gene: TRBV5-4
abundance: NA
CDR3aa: CASTSWEGNTEAFF
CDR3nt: TGTGCCAGCACCTCATGGGAGGGGAACACTGAAGCTTTCTTT

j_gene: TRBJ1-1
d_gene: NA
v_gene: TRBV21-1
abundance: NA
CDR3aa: CASTTLKQGFTEAFF
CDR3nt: TGTGCCAGCACCACCCTAAAACAGGGATTTACTGAAGCTTTCTTT

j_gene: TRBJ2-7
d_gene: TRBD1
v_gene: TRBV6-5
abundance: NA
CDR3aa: CASNSRDRSYEQYF
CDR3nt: TGTGCCAGCAACAGCCGGGACAGGAGCTACGAGCAGTACTTC

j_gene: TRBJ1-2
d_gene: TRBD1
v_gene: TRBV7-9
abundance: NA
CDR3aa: CASSLGDSNYGYTF
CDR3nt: TGTGCCAGCAGCCTGGGGGACAGTAACTATGGCTACACCTTC

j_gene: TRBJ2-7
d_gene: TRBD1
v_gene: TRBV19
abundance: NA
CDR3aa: CASSNHRGYEQYF
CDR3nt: TGTGCCAGTAGTAACCACAGGGGATACGAGCAGTACTTC

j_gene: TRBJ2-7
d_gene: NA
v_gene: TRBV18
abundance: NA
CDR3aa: CASSPDGSYEQYF
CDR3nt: TGTGCCAGCTCACCAGACGGGTCCTACGAGCAGTACTTC

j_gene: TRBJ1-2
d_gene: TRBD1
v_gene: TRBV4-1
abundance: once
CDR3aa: CASSQGINRGNYGYTF
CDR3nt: TGCGCCAGCAGCCAAGGCATTAACAGGGGTAACTATGGCTACACCTTC

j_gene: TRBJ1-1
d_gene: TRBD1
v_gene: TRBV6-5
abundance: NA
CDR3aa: CASSPRTGREAFF
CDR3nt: TGTGCCAGCAGTCCCCGGACAGGAAGGGAAGCTTTCTTT

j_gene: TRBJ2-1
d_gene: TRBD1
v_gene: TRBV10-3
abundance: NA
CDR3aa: CAHSQGQGNNEQFF
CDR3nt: TGTGCCCATTCACAGGGGCAGGGAAACAATGAGCAGTTCTTC

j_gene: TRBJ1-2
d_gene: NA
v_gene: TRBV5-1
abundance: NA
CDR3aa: CASRTANYGYTF
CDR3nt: TGCGCCAGCCGGACTGCAAACTATGGCTACACCTTC

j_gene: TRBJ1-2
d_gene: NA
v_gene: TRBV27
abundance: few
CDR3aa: CASSPGQGSGYTF
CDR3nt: TGTGCCAGCAGCCCCGGTCAGGGGAGCGGCTACACCTTC

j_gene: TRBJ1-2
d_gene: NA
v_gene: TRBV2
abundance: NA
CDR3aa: CASSTQGNYGYTF
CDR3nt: TGTGCCAGCAGTACACAGGGAAACTATGGCTACACCTTC

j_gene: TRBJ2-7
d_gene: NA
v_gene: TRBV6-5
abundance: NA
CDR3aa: CASRIRTESYEQYF
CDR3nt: TGTGCCAGCAGGATAAGGACAGAATCCTACGAGCAGTACTTC

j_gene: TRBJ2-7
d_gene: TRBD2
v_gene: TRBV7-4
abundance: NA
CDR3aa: CASSLVVAGGYEQYF
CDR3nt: TGTGCCAGCAGCTTAGTCGTAGCGGGGGGCTACGAGCAGTACTTC

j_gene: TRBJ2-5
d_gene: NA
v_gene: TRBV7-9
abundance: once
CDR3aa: CASSLKGAQYF
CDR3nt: TGTGCCAGCAGCTTAAAGGGGGCCCAGTACTTC

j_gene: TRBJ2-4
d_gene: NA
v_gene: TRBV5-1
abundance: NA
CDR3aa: CASRDGKNIQYF
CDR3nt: TGCGCCAGCAGAGACGGGAAAAACATTCAGTACTTC

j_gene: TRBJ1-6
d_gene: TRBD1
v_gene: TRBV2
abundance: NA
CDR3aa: CASSVNGQGNSPLHF
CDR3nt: TGTGCCAGCAGTGTAAACGGACAGGGAAATTCACCCCTCCACTTT

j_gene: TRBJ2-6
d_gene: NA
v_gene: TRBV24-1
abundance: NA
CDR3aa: CATSEIAPSPGQGGPPGANVLTF
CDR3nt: TGTGCCACCAGTGAGATTGCTCCCAGCCCAGGGCAGGGAGGACCGCCTGGGGCCAACGTCCTGACTTTC

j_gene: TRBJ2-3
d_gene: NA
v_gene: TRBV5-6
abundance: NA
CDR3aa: CASSSLGGLTDTQYF
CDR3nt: TGTGCCAGCAGCTCCCTCGGGGGGCTCACAGATACGCAGTATTTT

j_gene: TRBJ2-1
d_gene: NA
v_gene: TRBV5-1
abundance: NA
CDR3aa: CASSPPNNEQFF
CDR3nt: TGCGCCAGCAGCCCCCCTAACAATGAGCAGTTCTTC

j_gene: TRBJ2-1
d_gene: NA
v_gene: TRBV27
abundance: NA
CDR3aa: CASSFGIAANNEQFF
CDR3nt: TGTGCCAGCAGTTTCGGGATAGCGGCCAACAATGAGCAGTTCTTC

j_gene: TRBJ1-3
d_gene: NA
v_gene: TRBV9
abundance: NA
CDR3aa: CASSHPPGHLGGNTIYF
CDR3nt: TGTGCCAGCAGCCATCCCCCTGGCCACCTAGGAGGAAACACCATATATTTT

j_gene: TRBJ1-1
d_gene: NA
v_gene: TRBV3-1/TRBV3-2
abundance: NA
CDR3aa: CASSQAEDTEAFF
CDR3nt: TGTGCCAGCAGCCAAGCGGAGGACACTGAAGCTTTCTTT

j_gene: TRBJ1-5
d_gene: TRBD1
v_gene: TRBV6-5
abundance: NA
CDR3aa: CASSLQGYSNQPQHF
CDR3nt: TGTGCCAGCAGTCTACAGGGGTATAGCAATCAGCCCCAGCATTTT

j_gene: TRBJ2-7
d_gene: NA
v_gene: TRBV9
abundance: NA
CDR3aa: CASSVGDSGPYEQYF
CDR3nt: TGTGCCAGCAGCGTAGGGGATAGCGGTCCCTACGAGCAGTACTTC

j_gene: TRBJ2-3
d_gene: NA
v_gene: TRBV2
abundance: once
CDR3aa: CASRPTTDTQYF
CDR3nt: TGTGCCAGCAGGCCTACCACAGATACGCAGTATTTT

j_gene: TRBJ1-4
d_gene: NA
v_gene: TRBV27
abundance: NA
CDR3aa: CASSFYGLSEKLFF
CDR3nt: TGTGCCAGCAGTTTTTACGGACTCAGTGAAAAACTGTTTTTT

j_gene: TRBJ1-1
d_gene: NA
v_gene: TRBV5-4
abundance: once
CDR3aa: CASSSPGHMNTEAFF
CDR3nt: TGTGCCAGCAGCTCACCGGGACATATGAACACTGAAGCTTTCTTT

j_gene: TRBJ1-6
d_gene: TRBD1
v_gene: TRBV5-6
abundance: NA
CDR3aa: CASSSMGQGDSPLHF
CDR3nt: TGTGCCAGCAGCAGCATGGGACAGGGGGACTCACCCCTCCACTTT